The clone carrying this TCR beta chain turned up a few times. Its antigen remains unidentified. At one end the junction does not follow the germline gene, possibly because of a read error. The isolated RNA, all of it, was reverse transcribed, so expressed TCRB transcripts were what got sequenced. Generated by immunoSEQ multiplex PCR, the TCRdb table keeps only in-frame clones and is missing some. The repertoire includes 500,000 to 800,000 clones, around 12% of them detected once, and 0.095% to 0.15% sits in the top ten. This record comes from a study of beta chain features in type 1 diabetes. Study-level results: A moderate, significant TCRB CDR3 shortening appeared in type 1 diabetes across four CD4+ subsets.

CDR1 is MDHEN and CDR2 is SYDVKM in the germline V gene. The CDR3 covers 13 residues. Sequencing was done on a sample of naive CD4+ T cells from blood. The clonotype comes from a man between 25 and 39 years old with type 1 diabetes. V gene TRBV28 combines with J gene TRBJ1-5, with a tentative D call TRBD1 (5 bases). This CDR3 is CAEGQGSYQPQHF. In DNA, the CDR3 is TGTGCCGAGGGGCAGGGTAGCTATCAGCCCCAGCATTTT.